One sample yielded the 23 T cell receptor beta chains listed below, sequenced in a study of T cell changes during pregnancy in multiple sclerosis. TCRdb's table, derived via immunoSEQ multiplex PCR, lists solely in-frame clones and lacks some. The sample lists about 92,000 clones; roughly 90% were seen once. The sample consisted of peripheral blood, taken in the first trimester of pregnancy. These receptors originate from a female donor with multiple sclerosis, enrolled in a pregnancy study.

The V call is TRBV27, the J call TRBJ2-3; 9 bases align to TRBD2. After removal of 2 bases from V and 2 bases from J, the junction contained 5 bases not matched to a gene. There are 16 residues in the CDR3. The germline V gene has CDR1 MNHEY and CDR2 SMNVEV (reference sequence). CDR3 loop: CASSLNSGGTTDTQYF. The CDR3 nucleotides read TGTGCCAGCAGTTTAAATAGCGGGGGAACCACAGATACGCAGTATTTT.

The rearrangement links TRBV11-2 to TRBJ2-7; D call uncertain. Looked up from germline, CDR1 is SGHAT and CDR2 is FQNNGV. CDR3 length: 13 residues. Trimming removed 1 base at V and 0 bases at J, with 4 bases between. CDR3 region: CASSLASSYEQYF. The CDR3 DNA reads TGTGCCAGCAGCTTAGCCAGCTCCTACGAGCAGTACTTC.

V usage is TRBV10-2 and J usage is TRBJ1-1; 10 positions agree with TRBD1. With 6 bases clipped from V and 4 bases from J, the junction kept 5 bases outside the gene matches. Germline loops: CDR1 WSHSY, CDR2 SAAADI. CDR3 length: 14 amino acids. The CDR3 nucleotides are TGCGCCAGCAGGGGGACAGGGGAGGGCACTGAAGCTTTCTTT. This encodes CASRGTGEGTEAFF.

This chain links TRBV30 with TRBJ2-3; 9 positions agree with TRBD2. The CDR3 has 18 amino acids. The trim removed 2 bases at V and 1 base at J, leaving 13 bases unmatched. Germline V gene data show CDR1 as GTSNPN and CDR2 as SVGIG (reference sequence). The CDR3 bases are TGTGCCTGGAGTTGGCTTAGCGGGAGCGGGGTGCGCACAGATACGCAGTATTTT. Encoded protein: CAWSWLSGSGVRTDTQYF. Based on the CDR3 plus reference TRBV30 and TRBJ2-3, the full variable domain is SQTIHQWPATLVQPVGSPLSLECTVEGTSNPNLYWYRQAAGRGLQLLFYSVGIGQISSEVPQNLSASRPQDRQFILSSKKLLLSDSGFYLCAWSWLSGSGVRTDTQYFGPGTRLTVL.

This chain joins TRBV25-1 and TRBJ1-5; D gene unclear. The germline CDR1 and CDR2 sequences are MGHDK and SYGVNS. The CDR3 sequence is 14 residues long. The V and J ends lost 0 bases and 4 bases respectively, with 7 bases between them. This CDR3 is CASSEYTANQPQHF. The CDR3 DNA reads TGTGCCAGCAGTGAATACACAGCAAATCAGCCCCAGCATTTT.

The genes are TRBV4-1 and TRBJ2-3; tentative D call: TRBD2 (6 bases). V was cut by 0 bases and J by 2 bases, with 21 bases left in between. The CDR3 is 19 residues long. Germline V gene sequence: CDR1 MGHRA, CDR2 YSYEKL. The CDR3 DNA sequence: TGCGCCAGCAGCCAAGAAAACACCATTAGCGGTGATTACACAGATACGCAGTATTTT. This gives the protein CASSQENTISGDYTDTQYF.

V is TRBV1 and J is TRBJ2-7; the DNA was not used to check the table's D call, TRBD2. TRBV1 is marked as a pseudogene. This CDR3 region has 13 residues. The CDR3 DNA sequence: TGCACCAGCAGCCCGCGGGAGAGGTACGAGCAGTACTTC. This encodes CTSSPRERYEQYF.

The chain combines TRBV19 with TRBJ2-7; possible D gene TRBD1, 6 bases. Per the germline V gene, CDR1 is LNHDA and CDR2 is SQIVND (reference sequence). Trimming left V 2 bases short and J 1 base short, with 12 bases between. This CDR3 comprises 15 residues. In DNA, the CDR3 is TGTGCCAGTAGTATAACGGGGACAATTTCCTACGAGCAGTACTTC. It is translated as CASSITGTISYEQYF.

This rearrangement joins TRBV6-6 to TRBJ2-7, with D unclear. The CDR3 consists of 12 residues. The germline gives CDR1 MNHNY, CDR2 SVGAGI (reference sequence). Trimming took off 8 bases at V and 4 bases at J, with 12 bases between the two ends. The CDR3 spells CASRRPGYEQYF. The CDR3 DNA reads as TGTGCCAGCCGACGGCCAGGTTACGAGCAGTACTTC.

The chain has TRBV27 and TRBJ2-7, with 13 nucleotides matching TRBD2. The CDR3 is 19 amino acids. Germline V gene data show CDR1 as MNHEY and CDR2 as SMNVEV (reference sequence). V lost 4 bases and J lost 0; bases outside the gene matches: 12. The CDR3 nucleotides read TGTGCCAGCAGTTCTTTCTCCGGGACTAGCGGGACCTCCTCCTACGAGCAGTACTTC. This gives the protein CASSSFSGTSGTSSYEQYF.

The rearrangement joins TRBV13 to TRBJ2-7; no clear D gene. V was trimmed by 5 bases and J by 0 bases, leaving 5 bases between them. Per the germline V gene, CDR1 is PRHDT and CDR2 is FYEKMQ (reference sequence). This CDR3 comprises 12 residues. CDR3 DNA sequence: TGTGCCAGCAGCCGCAGCTCCTACGAGCAGTACTTC. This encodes CASSRSSYEQYF.

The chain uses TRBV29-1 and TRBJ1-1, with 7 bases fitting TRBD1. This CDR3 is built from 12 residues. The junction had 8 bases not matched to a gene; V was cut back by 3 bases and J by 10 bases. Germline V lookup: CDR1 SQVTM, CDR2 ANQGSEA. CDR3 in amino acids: CSVELMGTAAFF. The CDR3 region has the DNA TGCAGCGTTGAGCTAATGGGGACAGCAGCTTTCTTT.

CDR3 DNA sequence: TGTGCCAGCAGAATGGGCCCGACTGAAGCTTTCTTT. Its protein product is CASRMGPTEAFF. V gene TRBV2 combines with J gene TRBJ1-1; D remains ambiguous. Germline V CDR1 and CDR2: SNHLY, FYNNEI. Between the trimmed V and J ends, which lost 6 bases and 5 bases, there was a span of 10 bases. This CDR3 has 12 amino acids.

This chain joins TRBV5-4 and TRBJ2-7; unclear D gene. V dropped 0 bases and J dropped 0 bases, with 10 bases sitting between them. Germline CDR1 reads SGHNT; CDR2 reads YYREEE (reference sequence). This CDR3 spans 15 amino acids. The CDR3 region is CASSLVGASSYEQYF. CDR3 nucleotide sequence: TGTGCCAGCAGCTTGGTAGGCGCTAGCTCCTACGAGCAGTACTTC.

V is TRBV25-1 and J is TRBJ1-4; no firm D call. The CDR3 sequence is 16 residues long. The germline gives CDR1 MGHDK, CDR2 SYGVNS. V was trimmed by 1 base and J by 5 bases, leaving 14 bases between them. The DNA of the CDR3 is TGTGCCAGCAGTGAATCGGGTGGCCCACGGAATGAAAAACTGTTTTTT. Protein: CASSESGGPRNEKLFF.

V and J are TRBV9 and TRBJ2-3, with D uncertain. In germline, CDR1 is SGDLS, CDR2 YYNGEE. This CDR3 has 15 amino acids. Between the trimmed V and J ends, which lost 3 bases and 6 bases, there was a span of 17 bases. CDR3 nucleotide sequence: TGTGCCAGCAGCGCGGCCGGGTCGTCGGCGGATACGCAGTATTTT. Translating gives CASSAAGSSADTQYF.

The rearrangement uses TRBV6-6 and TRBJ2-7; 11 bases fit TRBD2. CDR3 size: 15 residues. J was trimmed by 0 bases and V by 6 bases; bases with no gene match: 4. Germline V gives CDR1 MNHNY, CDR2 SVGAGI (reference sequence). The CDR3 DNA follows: TGTGCCAGCAGAACTAGCGGGGGAATCTCCTACGAGCAGTACTTC. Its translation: CASRTSGGISYEQYF.

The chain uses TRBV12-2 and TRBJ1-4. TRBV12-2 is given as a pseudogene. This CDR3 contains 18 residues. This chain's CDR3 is CASPPDELPGKTNEKLFF. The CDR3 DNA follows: TGTGCAAGTCCCCCGGATGAGCTCCCGGGTAAGACTAATGAAAAACTGTTTTTT.

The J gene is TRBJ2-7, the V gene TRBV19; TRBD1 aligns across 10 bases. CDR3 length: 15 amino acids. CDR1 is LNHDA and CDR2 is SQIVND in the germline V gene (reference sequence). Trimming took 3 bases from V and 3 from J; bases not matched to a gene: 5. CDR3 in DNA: TGTGCCAGTAGTATGGGACAGGGGACGTTCTACGAGCAGTACTTC. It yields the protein CASSMGQGTFYEQYF. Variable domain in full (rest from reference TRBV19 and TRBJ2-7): DGGITQSPKYLFRKEGQNVTLSCEQNLNHDAMYWYRQDPGQGLRLIYYSQIVNDFQKGDIAEGYSVSREKKESFPLTVTSAQKNPTAFYLCASSMGQGTFYEQYFGPGTRLTVT.

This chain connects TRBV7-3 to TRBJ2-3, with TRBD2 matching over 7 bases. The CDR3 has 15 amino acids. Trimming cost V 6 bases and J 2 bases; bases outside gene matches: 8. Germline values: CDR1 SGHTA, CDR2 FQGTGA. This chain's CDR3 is CASSPLAASTDTQYF. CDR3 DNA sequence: TGTGCCAGCAGTCCGCTAGCGGCCTCCACAGATACGCAGTATTTT.

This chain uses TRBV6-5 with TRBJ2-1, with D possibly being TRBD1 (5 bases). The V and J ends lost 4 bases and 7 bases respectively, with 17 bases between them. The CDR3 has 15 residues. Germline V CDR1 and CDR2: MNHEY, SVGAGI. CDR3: CASSSAGKRSNEQFF. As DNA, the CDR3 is TGTGCCAGCAGTTCGGCAGGGAAGAGATCTAATGAGCAGTTCTTC.

In DNA, the CDR3 is TGTGCCAGCTCACCCACCTTAGGACTAGCGGACTGGGAGACCCAGTACTTC. This gives the protein CASSPTLGLADWETQYF. The V and J genes are TRBV18 and TRBJ2-5; 10 nucleotides agree with TRBD2. Trimming at V came to 3 bases and at J to 5 bases, leaving 12 bases not matched to a gene. Germline V gene lookup returns CDR1 KGHSH and CDR2 LQKENI. The CDR3 is 17 amino acids.

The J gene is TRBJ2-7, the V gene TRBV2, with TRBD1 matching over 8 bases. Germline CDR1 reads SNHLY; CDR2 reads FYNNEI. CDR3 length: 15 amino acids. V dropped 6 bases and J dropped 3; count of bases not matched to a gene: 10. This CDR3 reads CASRRPDRVIYEQYF. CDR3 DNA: TGTGCCAGCAGGAGACCGGACAGGGTAATCTACGAGCAGTACTTC. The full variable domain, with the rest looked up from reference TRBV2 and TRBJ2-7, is EPEVTQTPSHQVTQMGQEVILRCVPISNHLYFYWYRQILGQKVEFLVSFYNNEISEKSEIFDDQFSVERPDGSNFTLKIRSTKLEDSAMYFCASRRPDRVIYEQYFGPGTRLTVT.